The 7 T cell receptor beta chains in this list originate from one sample, sequenced in a study of blood T cell repertoires in COVID-19. Here immunoSEQ multiplex PCR was the method, and the copy in TCRdb shows in-frame clones only, minus some. The data show 250,000 to 350,000 clones, 65% to 85% seen once. The specimen sequenced was peripheral blood. The receptors come from a person between 65 and 79 years old with COVID-19, enrolled during active disease.

This chain uses TRBV7-9 with TRBJ1-4, with D perhaps matching TRBD1 (5 bases). Trimming cost V 5 bases and J 3 bases, with 19 bases left between them. CDR1 SEHNR and CDR2 FQNEAQ come from the germline V gene (reference sequence). CDR3 length: 17 residues. The CDR3 reads CASSTRRLGGSNEKLFF. The DNA for the CDR3 is TGTGCCAGCAGCACGCGCCGCCTCGGGGGGTCTAATGAAAAACTGTTTTTT.

V is TRBV29-1 and J is TRBJ1-2; unclear D gene. Germline CDR1 SQVTM, CDR2 ANQGSEA. V lost 8 bases and J 2 bases, leaving 15 bases between the germline ends. The CDR3 totals 13 residues. The CDR3 sequence: CSSLLGPNYGYTF. As DNA, the CDR3 is TGCAGCTCTCTTTTGGGCCCAAACTATGGCTACACCTTC. The full variable domain, rest sourced from reference TRBV29-1 and TRBJ1-2, is SAVISQKPSRDICQRGTSLTIQCQVDSQVTMMFWYRQQPGQSLTLIATANQGSEATYESGFVIDKFPISRPNLTFSTLTVSNMSPEDSSIYLCSSLLGPNYGYTFGSGTRLTVV.

The chain employs TRBV11-1 and TRBJ1-1; 7 bases agree with TRBD1. Germline trimming cut 3 bases from V and 9 bases from J; bases unmatched to any gene: 7. CDR3 length equals 13 residues. The germline CDR1 and CDR2 sequences are SGHAT and FQDESV (reference sequence). For the CDR3, the DNA is TGTGCCAGCAGCTTCGGGAAGGGACAGCAAGCTTTCTTT. It yields the protein CASSFGKGQQAFF.

About this clone: The sample contains more than one DNA sequence encoding this CDR3. The chain combines TRBV18 with TRBJ2-3; 9 nucleotides agree with TRBD2. With 3 bases clipped from V and 3 bases from J, the junction kept 4 bases outside the gene matches. Germline CDR1 is KGHSH and CDR2 is LQKENI. CDR3 length: 15 amino acids. The CDR3 coding sequence is TGTGCCAGCTCACCCGCGGGGGGGCGGACAGATACGCAGTATTTT. It yields the protein CASSPAGGRTDTQYF. Looking up the rest from reference TRBV18 and TRBJ2-3 gives the full variable domain: NAGVMQNPRHLVRRRGQEARLRCSPMKGHSHVYWYRQLPEEGLKFMVYLQKENIIDESGMPKERFSAEFPKEGPSILRIQQVVRGDSAAYFCASSPAGGRTDTQYFGPGTRLTVL.

The chain couples TRBV28 to TRBJ1-4, with D possibly TRBD1 on 5 matching bases. This CDR3 region has 18 residues. Germline V gives CDR1 MDHEN, CDR2 SYDVKM. V was shortened by 2 bases and J by 2 bases, with 18 bases between the two germline ends. In nucleotides, the CDR3 is TGTGCCAGCAGTTTAAGGTGGCCGGGGGAGAGGACTAATGAAAAACTGTTTTTT. Translating it yields CASSLRWPGERTNEKLFF.

This clone was recorded a few times. The rearrangement joins TRBV7-9 to TRBJ2-5, with D possibly matching TRBD1 (6 bases). Germline V gives CDR1 SEHNR, CDR2 FQNEAQ (reference sequence). V lost 5 bases and J lost 1, with 17 bases in between. The CDR3 consists of 16 residues. The CDR3 here is CASSRYRARRQETQYF. DNA for the CDR3: TGTGCCAGCAGCAGATACAGGGCCCGGCGCCAAGAGACCCAGTACTTC.

V gene TRBV28 combines with J gene TRBJ2-1; D perhaps matches TRBD2 (5 bases). V lost 4 bases and J 10 bases, leaving 23 bases between the germline ends. Germline V gene data show CDR1 as MDHEN and CDR2 as SYDVKM. This CDR3 has 16 residues. The CDR3 bases are TGTGCCAGCAGTTCCGGAACCGGAGGAGCGGCAAGAGAGCAGTTCTTC. Protein sequence: CASSSGTGGAAREQFF.